Given below is one T cell receptor beta chain in context. Its antigen is not identified. This sample is part of a study of long-term antiretroviral therapy in people with HIV. About the study: The earliest samples came from an era when ART typically awaited falling CD4 counts.

Study results and caveats: Repertoire dominance by clones expanded before ART was seen at all time points. Post-treatment diversity went higher with ART but stayed below transplant donor controls.

Looked up from germline, CDR1 is MNHEY and CDR2 is SMNVEV (reference sequence). The CDR3 has 11 residues. Trimming pared 4 bases from V and 2 bases from J, leaving 2 bases between. The assay used was immunoSEQ (version v3.0), run at survey level. Profiled with immunoSEQ multiplex PCR; TCRdb holds only in-frame clones, not every one. This sample has over 35,000 clones, with approximately 86% found just once. All donors provided no fewer than one pre-ART and no fewer than two post-ART PBMC samples. Here the sequenced sample was unsorted PBMCs, taken just before starting antiretroviral therapy. The chain joins TRBV27 to TRBJ1-1; D ambiguous. This clonotype was sampled from a woman under 30 with HIV. DNA for the CDR3: TGTGCCAGCAGTTCTAACACTGAAGCTTTCTTT. It yields the protein CASSSNTEAFF.